Presented here are 20 T cell receptor beta chains from one specimen sequenced in a study of regulatory T cells in long-lasting Graves disease (dated by TCRdb to the early 2020s). The time point label here, explained by the study, means: newly diagnosed GD, antithyroid drugs for less than 3 months. RNA was extracted from PBMCs in TRIzol for both TCR sequencing and RNA sequencing. Receptor amplification or capture employed multiplex PCR. Sequencing relied on an Illumina HiSeq 4000. To build TCR beta libraries, CDR3 regions were amplified by Arm-PCR using iRepertoire HTBI primers. The public sequencing data were trimmed at Q25 with fastp and processed into clonotypes with MiXCR by TCRdb, which kept only in-frame beta chains. Entries that share a CDR3 protein sequence are merged under the most common genes and DNA. The sample data list some 600,000 distinct CDR3 sequences, and 15% to 20% of these were observed just once. The ten largest make up about 11% of the sample.

These same records also appear under a second study, on T cells in Graves' hyperthyroidism and ophthalmopathy.

The sequencing here drew on peripheral blood mononuclear cells (PBMCs), taken at new diagnosis, from a patient treated with antithyroid drugs. The source is a man aged 18 to 30 with Graves disease. Donor details come from another sample of the same person, matched by shared clones.

This rearrangement joins TRBV28 to TRBJ2-5; the match to TRBD2 covers 11 bases. The J segment lost 9 bases and the V segment lost 3 bases, leaving 15 bases of the junction unmatched. The CDR3 is 17 residues long. Germline CDR1 is MDHEN and CDR2 is SYDVKM. The CDR3 coding sequence is TGTGCCAGCAGTTTTACCCACGTGACTAGCGGGACTGGGTCCCAGTACTTC. Protein product: CASSFTHVTSGTGSQYF.

J is TRBJ1-1 and V is TRBV20-1, with D maybe TRBD1 (5 bases). The germline V gene has CDR1 DFQATT and CDR2 SNEGSKA (reference sequence). This CDR3 is 16 amino acids long. Trimming took 3 bases from V and 1 from J, leaving 18 bases between them. CDR3 residues: CSASPGAGGGNTEAFF. CDR3 DNA sequence: TGCAGTGCTAGCCCCGGTGCGGGGGGTGGGAACACTGAAGCTTTCTTT.

This chain uses TRBV2 with TRBJ2-4, with TRBD2 matching over 11 bases. CDR1 SNHLY and CDR2 FYNNEI come from the germline V gene. V gave up 0 bases and J gave up 4 bases; unmatched junction bases: 14. This CDR3 comprises 20 residues. The CDR3 here is CASSEATGLAVARRKNIQYF. CDR3 bases: TGTGCCAGCAGTGAAGCGACGGGACTAGCGGTAGCTAGGAGGAAAAACATTCAGTACTTC.

This clonotype has at least ten counts. The J gene is TRBJ2-1, the V gene TRBV7-9; the D gene is possibly TRBD2 (5 bases). The germline V gene has CDR1 SEHNR and CDR2 FQNEAQ (reference sequence). This CDR3 spans 14 amino acids. The V end was cut by 4 bases, the J end by 6 bases, with 13 bases between. In DNA, the CDR3 is TGTGCCAGCAGCTCTGAGCTAGCCCGCAATGAGCAGTTCTTC. It specifies CASSSELARNEQFF.

Many counts were recorded for this clonotype. V is TRBV7-6 and J is TRBJ2-3, with D perhaps matching TRBD1 (7 bases). The germline V gene has CDR1 SGHVS and CDR2 FNYEAQ. This CDR3 has 16 amino acids. With 5 bases removed from V and 3 bases from J, the gap between germline ends came to 18 bases. This CDR3 is CASSARGAGPTDTQYF. In nucleotides, the CDR3 is TGTGCCAGCAGCGCCAGGGGGGCGGGACCTACAGATACGCAGTATTTT. Complete variable domain (other parts from reference TRBV7-6 and TRBJ2-3): GAGVSQSPRYKVTKRGQDVALRCDPISGHVSLYWYRQALGQGPEFLTYFNYEAQQDKSGLPNDRFSAERPEGSISTLTIQRTEQRDSAMYRCASSARGAGPTDTQYFGPGTRLTVL.

This clonotype has at least ten counts. This chain uses TRBV7-8 with TRBJ2-3; a weak D match, TRBD2 (6 bases). CDR1 is SGHVS and CDR2 is FQNEAQ in the germline V gene. Trimming left V 3 bases short and J 5 bases short, with 15 bases between. CDR3 length: 15 amino acids. The CDR3 spells CASSFVTSLVDTQYF. The CDR3, as DNA: TGTGCCAGCAGCTTCGTTACTAGCTTGGTAGATACGCAGTATTTT.

This clonotype was recorded many times. The chain recombines TRBV20-1 with TRBJ2-3; D perhaps matches TRBD1 (5 bases). Germline CDR1 DFQATT, CDR2 SNEGSKA (reference sequence). The CDR3 sequence is 14 residues long. The V gene lost 3 bases and the J gene lost 1 base, with 11 bases spanning the gap. Here the CDR3 reads CSASGAGGTDTQYF. The CDR3 DNA reads as TGCAGTGCTAGTGGGGCTGGGGGCACAGATACGCAGTATTTT.

The table lists this clonotype with many counts. The chain is built from TRBV11-2 and TRBJ2-7; D is possibly TRBD2 (6 bases). The CDR3 spans 16 residues. The germline gives CDR1 SGHAT, CDR2 FQNNGV. V was shortened by 0 bases and J by 6 bases, with 18 bases between the two germline ends. CDR3 bases: TGTGCCAGCAGCTTAGAATCCCCTGGGGGGTGGCGCGAGCAGTACTTC. Encoded protein: CASSLESPGGWREQYF.

This clonotype was detected many times. The chain couples TRBV3-1 to TRBJ1-4, with D possibly TRBD1 on 6 matching bases. The CDR3 is 15 residues long. The germline V gene has CDR1 LGHDT and CDR2 YNNKEL (reference sequence). V lost 4 bases, J lost 7 bases, and 16 bases lay in between. The CDR3, as DNA: TGTGCCAGCAGCCCCGGGACACCCAAAATTGAAAAACTGTTTTTT. It specifies CASSPGTPKIEKLFF.

V is TRBV20-1 and J is TRBJ2-7; maybe TRBD1 (5 bases). The CDR3 consists of 15 residues. The germline V and J ends were trimmed by 0 bases and 0 bases, with 12 bases remaining between them. CDR1 is DFQATT and CDR2 is SNEGSKA in the germline V gene (reference sequence). This CDR3 is CSARDPRVSSYEQYF. The CDR3 DNA reads as TGCAGTGCTAGAGATCCCAGGGTGAGCTCCTACGAGCAGTACTTC.

This clonotype was counted at least ten times. The chain couples TRBV12-3 or TRBV12-4 to TRBJ1-1; possibly TRBD1 for D (6 bases). Trimming stripped 4 bases from V and 2 bases from J, with 20 bases between. CDR3 length equals 17 residues. The CDR3 DNA is TGTGCCAGCAGTTCTCGATGGGGTTTAGGGGGAAACACTGAAGCTTTCTTT. As protein: CASSSRWGLGGNTEAFF.

Only a few counts were recorded for this clonotype. This chain joins TRBV6-2 or TRBV6-3 and TRBJ1-2; D perhaps matches TRBD1 (6 bases). The V and J ends lost 2 bases and 5 bases respectively, with 12 bases between them. Germline V gene data show CDR1 as MNHEY and CDR2 as SVGEGT. CDR3 length equals 14 residues. The CDR3 spells CASSYADRTYGYTF. The CDR3 DNA follows: TGTGCCAGCAGTTACGCTGACAGGACTTATGGCTACACCTTC.

There are many counts of this clonotype. The chain recombines TRBV20-1 with TRBJ2-7, with 10 bases that match TRBD2. Germline V gives CDR1 DFQATT, CDR2 SNEGSKA (reference sequence). Trimming removed 2 bases from V and 0 bases from J; junction bases left unmatched: 4. The length of the CDR3 is 15 residues. The CDR3 sequence is CSARSGTSASYEQYF. CDR3 coding DNA: TGCAGTGCTAGATCCGGGACTAGCGCCTCCTACGAGCAGTACTTC.

This clonotype was counted a few times. The J gene is TRBJ2-1, the V gene TRBV7-2, with 9 positions matching TRBD2. CDR3 length equals 14 residues. Trimming took 5 bases from V and 5 from J; bases not matched to a gene: 4. Germline assignment: CDR1 SGHTA and CDR2 FQGNSA. CDR3 sequence: CASSPGLANNEQFF. In nucleotides, the CDR3 is TGTGCCAGCAGCCCCGGACTAGCGAACAATGAGCAGTTCTTC.

There are many counts of this clonotype. The junction differs from germline at one of its ends, possibly a read error. The chain combines TRBV5-1 with TRBJ2-1; 7 bases map to TRBD1. Germline values: CDR1 SGHRS, CDR2 YFSETQ. The CDR3 sequence is 16 residues long. CDR3 protein: CASSLGVGQSSNEQFF. As DNA, the CDR3 is TGTGCCAGCAGCTTGGGAGTGGGACAGAGTTCCAATGAGCAGTTCTTC.

This clonotype was seen at least ten times. The rearrangement joins TRBV14 to TRBJ2-3; D is perhaps TRBD1 or TRBD2 (5 bases each). V lost 2 bases to trimming and J lost 10 bases, with 10 bases between them. The CDR3 consists of 12 residues. Per germline, CDR1 SGHDN and CDR2 FVKESK. This CDR3 reads CASSQTGTPQYF. CDR3 coding DNA: TGTGCCAGCAGCCAAACCGGGACGCCGCAGTATTTT.

In its sample, this clonotype was seen many times. This chain joins TRBV12-3 or TRBV12-4 and TRBJ2-7, with TRBD2 matching over 9 bases. CDR3 length: 20 amino acids. V was pared by 4 bases and J by 0 bases, with 19 bases of the junction left unmatched. The CDR3 sequence is CASSSPGLAGVFGSSYEQYF. CDR3 bases: TGTGCCAGCAGTTCCCCAGGTTTAGCGGGAGTTTTCGGCAGCTCCTACGAGCAGTACTTC.

This clonotype showed up many times. The rearrangement uses TRBV27 and TRBJ2-7, with a tentative D call TRBD2 (6 bases). The V end lost 6 bases, the J end lost 5 bases, and 14 bases lay between the germline ends. Germline CDR1 is MNHEY and CDR2 is SMNVEV (reference sequence). The CDR3 runs to 13 residues. The CDR3 protein is CASSHAGFDEQYF. The CDR3 DNA reads as TGTGCCAGCAGCCACGCGGGGTTCGACGAGCAGTACTTC.

The chain carries TRBV5-1 and TRBJ2-7, with TRBD2 identical over 8 bases. Germline CDR1 SGHRS, CDR2 YFSETQ. CDR3 size: 16 residues. J gave up 7 bases and V 5 bases, and 17 bases lay outside the gene matches. Here the CDR3 reads CASRLAVRSGSEEQYF. The CDR3 coding sequence is TGCGCCAGCAGACTTGCGGTCAGGAGCGGGAGTGAGGAGCAGTACTTC.

A few counts support this clonotype. V is TRBV19 and J is TRBJ1-2, with D unclear. Looked up from germline, CDR1 is LNHDA and CDR2 is SQIVND (reference sequence). V lost 4 bases and J 5 bases, leaving 14 bases between the germline ends. CDR3 size: 14 residues. CDR3 DNA sequence: TGTGCCAGTAGTACCTACTCGACGGGATATGGCTACACCTTC. Translation: CASSTYSTGYGYTF. The whole variable domain, filled in from reference TRBV19 and TRBJ1-2, reads DGGITQSPKYLFRKEGQNVTLSCEQNLNHDAMYWYRQDPGQGLRLIYYSQIVNDFQKGDIAEGYSVSREKKESFPLTVTSAQKNPTAFYLCASSTYSTGYGYTFGSGTRLTVV.